This section outlines one T cell receptor (beta chain) sequence together with its context. V was clipped by 6 bases and J by 1 base, with 18 bases between them. This CDR3 comprises 16 residues. Germline V gene data show CDR1 as SNHLY and CDR2 as FYNNEI. This entry is derived from a study of control samples from healthy donors and cancer patients. The method was immunoSEQ multiplex PCR; TCRdb's version includes in-frame clones alone and lacks a portion of them. The sample lists fewer than 200,000 clones, roughly 89% occurring once. This chain connects TRBV2 to TRBJ2-5; D is possibly TRBD2 (7 bases). Sequenced input: blood. The sequence came from a woman aged 45-59 years in good health. CDR3 residues: CASSPGRGGLQETQYF. The CDR3 DNA sequence: TGTGCCAGCAGCCCTGGAAGGGGGGGACTCCAAGAGACCCAGTACTTC.